This T cell receptor beta chain was captured in a study of radiation and T cells in renal cell carcinoma. Overall study: Nephrectomy followed 15 Gy stereotactic body radiation by 4 weeks.

Study-wide results and caveats: In blood, top tumor clones expanded by 2 weeks, shrinking by 4.

The table came from immunoSEQ multiplex PCR; TCRdb's copy has only in-frame clones and leaves some out. The data show about 150,000 clones, 87% seen once. Points on this clone: Its antigen is not identified.

As for time point: blood 2 weeks post-SBRT. The treatment here: 15 Gy SBRT to primary tumor, nephrectomy 4 weeks later. After SBRT, blood was collected at 2 and 4 weeks, plus baseline. The V end was cut by 2 bases, the J end by 5 bases, with 9 bases between. The V gene's germline CDR1 is KGHSH and CDR2 LQKENI. The CDR3 length is 13 residues. Source: blood, taken from a patient whose treatment included radiotherapy and nephrectomy. The gene calls are TRBV18 and TRBJ2-5; the D is unclear. The sequence derives from a woman in her 50s with renal cell carcinoma. The CDR3 region has the DNA TGTGCCAGCTCACCAGGGGTGGCGGAGACCCAGTACTTC. Translation: CASSPGVAETQYF.